This T cell receptor (beta chain) was retrieved from a study of blood T cell repertoires in COVID-19. Authors' analysis steps: Researchers report that nucleated cell counts were estimated from reference gene primer amplification. Repertoires were generated with immunoSEQ multiplex PCR, while TCRdb's copy carries only in-frame clones and drops some. V, J and clone size were drawn from that table, and D and trimming were deduced from the DNA. The data contain about 250,000 clones, around 87% of them seen just once; the ten biggest clones take up about 6%. Germline V gene lookup returns CDR1 SGHTA and CDR2 FQGNSA. The CDR3 contains 18 residues. Trimming pared 1 base from V and 5 bases from J, leaving 20 bases between.

The clonotype originates from a woman in her 30s with acute COVID-19. The rearrangement links TRBV7-2 to TRBJ2-2, with D possibly TRBD2 on 6 matching bases. Specimen: PBMCs or T cells enriched from blood (not recorded which). The CDR3 is CASSLEFFSGTLTGELFF. DNA for the CDR3: TGTGCCAGCAGCTTAGAATTTTTCTCCGGGACTCTGACCGGGGAGCTGTTTTTT.